This T cell receptor (beta chain) was sequenced for a study of cytomegalovirus exposure and HLA in healthy donors. Study findings and constraints: Cytomegalovirus association was assigned to more than 150 TCR beta chains.

PCR amplification relied on 60 Vbeta primers (plus 13 Jbeta primers). Method: immunoSEQ multiplex PCR; TCRdb's copy keeps in-frame clones and lacks some. The data hold some 140,000 clones, with 79% observed a single time. A word on this clone: What it recognizes is unknown.

Donors were ostensibly healthy at sampling, although undocumented immune exposures were probable. Germline CDR1 KGHSH, CDR2 LQKENI. V lost 2 bases and J lost 3; bases outside the gene matches: 6. This CDR3 region has 15 residues. Source material: PBMCs. The chain couples TRBV18 to TRBJ2-7; 8 bases map to TRBD2. The clonotype was recovered from a man aged 40-55 years in good health and CMV-seropositive. CDR3 loop: CASSPGPGGYYEQYF. The CDR3 DNA sequence: TGTGCCAGCTCACCAGGACCGGGAGGGTACTACGAGCAGTACTTC.